The sequence of this T cell receptor (beta chain) was determined in a study of T cells expressing NK-cell markers (dated by TCRdb to 2019 to 2021). Study-wide context: Three sorted T-cell subsets (CD3+CD56+NKG2C+, CD3+CD56+NKG2C- and CD3+CD56-NKG2C+) from about 8 donors had their TCR beta-chain repertoires profiled. Among the eight sequenced donors, only one was HCMV-seronegative, while the other seven were HCMV-seropositive. All eight donors whose samples were sequenced were randomly selected healthy volunteers, three of them men and five women. Illumina HiSeq 2000/2500, MiSeq or NextSeq was used to sequence libraries as 2 x 150 bp reads.

General conclusions and limits of the study: Those dominant clonotypes were again the most abundant among CD3+CD56-NKG2C+ cells in a few donors, at about 25-65%. It remained unclear whether the expanded NKG2C-expressing T cell clones were specific for HCMV antigens. In more than five donors, the dominant CD3+CD56+NKG2C+ clonotypes were found to rank among the top 10 CD8+ clonotypes and to make up about 1.0-7.5% of CD8+ T cells.

To determine HCMV serostatus, a commercial ELISA kit was used to detect HCMV-specific IgG in serum. Peripheral blood mononuclear cells were isolated from blood by Ficoll density gradient centrifugation. Comment on this clonotype: Its recognized antigen is unknown.

The CDR3 runs 11 amino acids, cysteine and phenylalanine included. The DNA is unrecorded. Sequencer: Illumina HiSeq 2000. TCR beta cDNA libraries were made by 5'RACE template switching that added a universal primer site and unique molecular identifiers. Priming for cDNA synthesis came from the TCR beta constant segment, and two successive PCR amplification steps followed. Per the authors' processing: MIGEC was used to demultiplex reads and group reads by UMI, and MiTCR was used to assemble and quantify clonotypes. To exclude erroneous sequences, only TCR cDNA sequences supported by at least two reads were retained. The tcR package was used for downstream repertoire analysis, and clonotypes were matched between fractions using CDR3 nucleotide sequence together with V segment. VDJmatch was used to annotate antigen specificity against VDJdb, with one amino acid substitution in CDR3 permitted. TCRdb reprocessed the reads; each CDR3 protein sequence makes one entry, and DNA is unavailable. The V and J calls were determined by TCRdb, not by the authors. The sample table gives approximately 170,000 distinct CDR3 sequences. The ten top clones hold 20% of the sample.

The rearrangement joined TRBV12-3 or TRBV12-4 to TRBJ2-1. Sequenced input: blood T cells: a sorted CD56 or NKG2C T cell subset, CD4+ or CD8+ T cells, or bulk PBMC T cells (not recorded which). This TCR was sampled from a man aged 18-70 years in good health. CDR3 protein: CASVGWNEQFF.